A selection of T cell receptor beta chains follows, all from one sample in a study of cytomegalovirus exposure and HLA in healthy donors. Clones were read by immunoSEQ multiplex PCR, and TCRdb kept only the in-frame ones, dropping some. This table has under 150,000 clones, approximately 80% appearing once. Sequenced material: PBMCs. The receptor set was obtained from a man between 18 and 29 years old in good health and CMV-seronegative. Both conserved end residues are part of each CDR3. The D gene is left open where the match is weak. Rows give clone size only sometimes, using once, few, many, or a class for an expanded clone.

V gene: TRBV5-6
J gene: TRBJ2-7
clone size: once
D gene: NA
CDR3 protein: CASSPADDQGDEQYF
CDR3 DNA: TGTGCCAGCAGCCCGGCGGACGACCAGGGTGACGAGCAGTACTTC

V gene: TRBV15
J gene: TRBJ2-1
clone size: once
D gene: NA
CDR3 protein: CATSGRGSSYNEQFF
CDR3 DNA: TGTGCCACCAGCGGGAGGGGGAGCTCCTACAATGAGCAGTTCTTC

V gene: TRBV19
J gene: TRBJ2-3
clone size: NA
D gene: NA
CDR3 protein: CASSPILRTDTQYF
CDR3 DNA: TGTGCCAGTAGTCCTATCCTACGCACAGATACGCAGTATTTT

V gene: TRBV7-9
J gene: TRBJ1-5
clone size: NA
D gene: NA
CDR3 protein: CASTVSNQPQHF
CDR3 DNA: TGTGCCAGCACAGTTAGCAATCAGCCCCAGCATTTT

V gene: TRBV5-8
J gene: TRBJ1-6
clone size: NA
D gene: TRBD1
CDR3 protein: CASSSPGTENSPLHF
CDR3 DNA: TGTGCCAGCTCAAGCCCCGGGACAGAGAATTCACCCCTCCACTTT

V gene: TRBV7-2
J gene: TRBJ1-3
clone size: NA
D gene: NA
CDR3 protein: CASSWEGPRQSSGNTIYF
CDR3 DNA: TGTGCCAGCAGCTGGGAGGGGCCTCGACAGAGCTCTGGAAACACCATATATTTT

V gene: TRBV5-1
J gene: TRBJ1-6
clone size: NA
D gene: TRBD1
CDR3 protein: CASSQIQGDNSPLHF
CDR3 DNA: TGCGCCAGCAGCCAAATCCAGGGGGACAATTCACCCCTCCACTTT

V gene: TRBV7-9
J gene: TRBJ2-7
clone size: NA
D gene: NA
CDR3 protein: CASSSGIYEQYF
CDR3 DNA: TGTGCCAGCAGCTCGGGGATCTACGAGCAGTACTTC

V gene: TRBV9
J gene: TRBJ1-2
clone size: NA
D gene: TRBD1
CDR3 protein: CASSTQTGEGYGYTF
CDR3 DNA: TGTGCCAGCAGCACCCAGACAGGGGAGGGCTATGGCTACACCTTC

V gene: TRBV9
J gene: TRBJ1-1
clone size: NA
D gene: TRBD1
CDR3 protein: CASSAETGRAFF
CDR3 DNA: TGTGCCAGCAGCGCCGAGACAGGGCGCGCTTTCTTT

V gene: TRBV6-5
J gene: TRBJ2-7
clone size: NA
D gene: TRBD1
CDR3 protein: CASRTPGQGYEQYF
CDR3 DNA: TGTGCCAGCAGGACTCCGGGACAGGGCTACGAGCAGTACTTC

V gene: TRBV27
J gene: TRBJ2-7
clone size: NA
D gene: NA
CDR3 protein: CASSYGVREGGEQYF
CDR3 DNA: TGTGCCAGCAGTTATGGAGTGAGGGAAGGCGGCGAGCAGTACTTC

V gene: TRBV2
J gene: TRBJ1-1
clone size: few
D gene: NA
CDR3 protein: CASSDYTEAFF
CDR3 DNA: TGTGCCAGCAGTGACTACACTGAAGCTTTCTTT

V gene: TRBV4-2
J gene: TRBJ2-3
clone size: once
D gene: NA
CDR3 protein: CASSQGGGPDTQYF
CDR3 DNA: TGTGCCAGCAGCCAAGGGGGGGGCCCAGATACGCAGTATTTT

V gene: TRBV28
J gene: TRBJ1-5
clone size: NA
D gene: NA
CDR3 protein: CATVDERSFGNQPQHF
CDR3 DNA: TGTGCCACCGTTGACGAGAGGAGTTTCGGCAATCAGCCCCAGCATTTT

V gene: TRBV5-1
J gene: TRBJ2-2
clone size: few
D gene: NA
CDR3 protein: CASSLESGVATGELFF
CDR3 DNA: TGCGCCAGCAGCTTGGAGTCAGGGGTGGCCACCGGGGAGCTGTTTTTT